A single sample gave rise to the 12 T cell receptor beta chains below, sequenced in a study of blood T cell repertoires in COVID-19. Generated by immunoSEQ multiplex PCR, the TCRdb table keeps only in-frame clones and is missing some. The sample shows over 80,000 clones, 70% to 90% of them seen only once. Sequenced: peripheral blood. Source of these receptors: a human donor in a cohort sampled during active COVID-19.

V and J are TRBV23-1 and TRBJ1-6; 7 bases fit TRBD1. TRBV23-1 is marked as an open reading frame, function uncertain. J lost 0 bases, V lost 6 bases, and 14 bases had no gene match. This CDR3 has 19 amino acids. The DNA of the CDR3 is TGCGCCAGCAGCCGAATCCGGGACAGTCATTTCTCCTATAATTCACCCCTCCACTTT. Its translation is CASSRIRDSHFSYNSPLHF.

The genes are TRBV25-1 and TRBJ1-1; 8 bases line up with TRBD1. Germline V gene lookup returns CDR1 MGHDK and CDR2 SYGVNS. The CDR3 runs to 15 residues. V lost 4 bases, J lost 1 base, and 5 bases stayed unmatched. Written as DNA, the CDR3 is TGTGCCAGCAGTGGACCTGACAGGGGGAACACTGAAGCTTTCTTT. Protein product: CASSGPDRGNTEAFF.

The chain joins TRBV6-5 to TRBJ1-1; 8 positions match TRBD1. From germline, CDR1 is MNHEY and CDR2 SVGAGI. This CDR3 is built from 15 residues. The trim removed 6 bases at V and 8 bases at J, leaving 14 bases unmatched. This chain's CDR3 is CASSQRQGRVGEAFF. The CDR3 nucleotides read TGTGCCAGCAGCCAAAGACAGGGGCGGGTGGGGGAAGCTTTCTTT.

CDR3 sequence: CASSDMGSTEAFF. The CDR3 region has the DNA TGTGCCAGCAGTGATATGGGGAGCACTGAAGCTTTCTTT. This sequence joins TRBV25-1 and TRBJ1-1; D remains ambiguous. Trimming left V 3 bases short and J 4 bases short, with 9 bases between. There are 13 residues in the CDR3. The germline gives CDR1 MGHDK, CDR2 SYGVNS.

This sequence joins TRBV5-1 and TRBJ2-1; 7 nucleotides agree with TRBD1. Germline V lookup: CDR1 SGHRS, CDR2 YFSETQ. With 0 bases clipped from V and 1 base from J, the junction kept 10 bases outside the gene matches. This CDR3 comprises 18 residues. In DNA form, the CDR3 reads TGCGCCAGCAGCTTGGCTATATATGGGACAGATTCCTACAATGAGCAGTTCTTC. The encoded protein is CASSLAIYGTDSYNEQFF.

Only a few counts were recorded for this clone. The chain is built from TRBV4-1 and TRBJ2-5; a possible D gene is TRBD2 (6 bases). The length of the CDR3 is 13 residues. CDR1 and CDR2 from the germline V gene are MGHRA and YSYEKL. V gave up 5 bases and J gave up 5 bases, with 12 bases separating them. As DNA, the CDR3 is TGCGCCAGCAGCTTCCTTGGAGGGGAGACCCAGTACTTC. Translated, it gives CASSFLGGETQYF.

The chain recombines TRBV7-2 with TRBJ2-5; weak D call: TRBD1 (6 bases). Deletions cut 0 bases from V and 5 bases from J, with 10 bases between. Germline CDR1 and CDR2: SGHTA and FQGNSA. This CDR3 contains 14 residues. CDR3 region: CASSLAGAGETQYF. CDR3 nucleotide sequence: TGTGCCAGCAGCTTAGCGGGGGCCGGGGAGACCCAGTACTTC.

The genes are TRBV7-9 and TRBJ2-5, with D possibly matching TRBD1 (6 bases). Germline V gene lookup returns CDR1 SEHNR and CDR2 FQNEAQ (reference sequence). Trimming shortened V by 5 bases and J by 5 bases, and 12 bases separated the two germline ends. The CDR3 length is 13 residues. CDR3 residues: CASSVGTTETQYF. The CDR3 DNA is TGTGCCAGCAGCGTCGGGACAACGGAGACCCAGTACTTC.

This clone is a singleton in its sample. The chain is built from TRBV11-2 and TRBJ2-6; D perhaps matches TRBD1 (6 bases). Germline V gene sequence: CDR1 SGHAT, CDR2 FQNNGV. The CDR3 consists of 19 residues. Trimming cost V 5 bases and J 4 bases, with 24 bases left between them. CDR3 residues: CASSPYSLVWGRGANVLTF. As DNA, the CDR3 is TGTGCCAGCAGCCCCTACAGTCTCGTTTGGGGGCGGGGGGCCAACGTCCTGACTTTC.

The V and J genes are TRBV27 and TRBJ2-1; D gene unclear. The CDR3 length is 13 residues. V shed 2 bases and J shed 5 bases, with 7 bases lying between them. Germline-derived CDR1 and CDR2 are MNHEY and SMNVEV (reference sequence). The CDR3 DNA reads as TGTGCCAGCAGTTTAGACAAGAACAATGAGCAGTTCTTC. Translating gives CASSLDKNNEQFF.

This chain joins TRBV6-5 and TRBJ1-1, with no clear D. The germline gives CDR1 MNHEY, CDR2 SVGAGI. The CDR3 is 15 amino acids. The V and J ends lost 6 bases and 4 bases respectively, with 18 bases between them. The CDR3 is CASRSPRGVGTEAFF. The CDR3 bases are TGTGCCAGCAGATCCCCCCGCGGGGTGGGCACTGAAGCTTTCTTT.

This sequence joins TRBV6-1 and TRBJ1-5, with 10 bases that match TRBD1. Per the germline V gene, CDR1 is MNHNS and CDR2 is SASEGT. Germline trimming cut 4 bases from V and 8 bases from J; bases unmatched to any gene: 11. The CDR3 spans 16 residues. CDR3 sequence reads: CASSALWTGGKEPQHF. CDR3 DNA sequence: TGTGCCAGCAGTGCCTTATGGACAGGGGGTAAGGAGCCCCAGCATTTT.